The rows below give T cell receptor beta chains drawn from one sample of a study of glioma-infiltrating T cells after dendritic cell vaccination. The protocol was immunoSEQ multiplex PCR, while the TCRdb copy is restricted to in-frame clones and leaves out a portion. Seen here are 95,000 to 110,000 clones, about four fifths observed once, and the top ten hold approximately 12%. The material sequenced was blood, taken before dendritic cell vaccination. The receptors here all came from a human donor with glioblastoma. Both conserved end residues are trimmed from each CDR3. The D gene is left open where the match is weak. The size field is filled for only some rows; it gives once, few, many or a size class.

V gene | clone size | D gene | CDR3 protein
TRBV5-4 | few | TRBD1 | ASSLANQGVGNTIY
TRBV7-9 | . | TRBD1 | ASSQGGQGAYEQY
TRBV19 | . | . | ASSIDGRVLPEAF
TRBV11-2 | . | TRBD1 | ASSSVRTGGNGYT
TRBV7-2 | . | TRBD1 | ASSWGQGGHYGYT
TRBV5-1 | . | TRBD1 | ASSLGQGRGTQY
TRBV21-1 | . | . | ASLLEANEKLF
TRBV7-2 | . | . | ASSLARQGYNEQF
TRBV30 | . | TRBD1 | AWASDREGVEQF
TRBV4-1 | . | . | ASSQDLAGRSPLH
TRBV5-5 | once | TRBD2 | ASSSRDGRTGELF
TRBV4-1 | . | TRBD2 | ASSQLAGGLRETQY
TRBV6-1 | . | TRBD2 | ASSAGTSGFYNEQF
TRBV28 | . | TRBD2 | ASSVVGGNSYEQY
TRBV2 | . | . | ASSERWRAEGYT
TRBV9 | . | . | ASSVGLGQYEQY
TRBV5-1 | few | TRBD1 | ASNGQGNEQY
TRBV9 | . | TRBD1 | ASSQGTVYGYT
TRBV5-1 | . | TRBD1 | ASSKSDRGANTEAF
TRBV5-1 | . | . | ASSLGGMNIQY
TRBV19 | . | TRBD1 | ASRGQPQRNQPQH
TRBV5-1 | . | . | ASSLDTGPGTEAF
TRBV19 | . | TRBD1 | ASSVQRTGNVAQH